Each of the 10 T cell receptor beta chains below was sequenced from the same sample in a study of T cell responses to AZD1222 COVID-19 vaccine. Only in-frame clones appear in the TCRdb table, and some are missing; sequencing was by immunoSEQ multiplex PCR. The sample records 100,000 to 120,000 clones, just under 95% being singletons. This material consisted of peripheral blood, taken 28 days after the second AZD1222 dose. The receptors stem from an adult who received the AZD1222 COVID-19 vaccine.

This chain connects TRBV5-1 to TRBJ1-3; tentatively, D is TRBD1 (6 bases). V was clipped by 1 base and J by 4 bases, with 15 bases between them. This CDR3 contains 16 residues. Per the germline V gene, CDR1 is SGHRS and CDR2 is YFSETQ. The CDR3 here is CASSLLTGWEGNTIYF. Written as DNA, the CDR3 is TGCGCCAGCAGCTTGCTCACAGGGTGGGAAGGAAACACCATATATTTT.

V and J are TRBV27 and TRBJ1-6, with no clear D. CDR3 length equals 9 residues. Germline CDR1 is MNHEY and CDR2 is SMNVEV (reference sequence). V lost 8 bases and J lost 14, with 7 bases in between. This CDR3 is CASLSTLHF. The DNA for the CDR3 is TGTGCCAGCCTTTCCACCCTCCACTTT.

The chain employs TRBV27 and TRBJ2-5, with D perhaps TRBD1 or TRBD2 (5 bases each). The CDR3 covers 15 residues. V was pared by 1 base and J by 5 bases, with 14 bases between. The germline gives CDR1 MNHEY, CDR2 SMNVEV (reference sequence). Here the CDR3 DNA reads TGTGCCAGCAGTTTATTCAGGGAGAAGGGGGAGACCCAGTACTTC. The encoded protein is CASSLFREKGETQYF.

The chain recombines TRBV29-1 with TRBJ2-7; 11 bases line up with TRBD1. Germline-derived CDR1 and CDR2 are SQVTM and ANQGSEA. The CDR3 totals 13 residues. V was clipped by 7 bases and J by 6 bases; unmatched bases: 8. The CDR3 protein is CSARTGGVSEQYF. The CDR3 bases are TGCAGCGCTAGGACAGGGGGCGTTTCCGAGCAGTACTTC.

The chain links TRBV13 to TRBJ2-3; the D call may be TRBD1 or TRBD2 (6 bases each). The CDR3 runs to 16 residues. Germline V gene sequence: CDR1 PRHDT, CDR2 FYEKMQ (reference sequence). V was clipped by 6 bases and J by 4 bases, with 20 bases between them. In DNA form, the CDR3 reads TGTGCCAGCAGGGGGGCGGGGAGAGGGAATGCAGATACGCAGTATTTT. Translated, it gives CASRGAGRGNADTQYF. The variable domain in full, completed from reference TRBV13 and TRBJ2-3, reads AAGVIQSPRHLIKEKRETATLKCYPIPRHDTVYWYQQGPGQDPQFLISFYEKMQSDKGSIPDRFSAQQFSDYHSELNMSSLELGDSALYFCASRGAGRGNADTQYFGPGTRLTVL.

This clone was found a few times. The chain recombines TRBV11-2 with TRBJ2-3, with 13 bases matching TRBD2. The J segment lost 4 bases and the V segment lost 1 base, leaving 8 bases of the junction unmatched. The germline V gene has CDR1 SGHAT and CDR2 FQNNGV. The CDR3 length is 18 residues. CDR3 nucleotide sequence: TGTGCCAGCAGCTTAGGGGGGACTAGCGGGGAAGTAGCAGATACGCAGTATTTT. This codes for CASSLGGTSGEVADTQYF.

The chain carries TRBV11-2 and TRBJ1-3; 7 bases are shared with TRBD1. Trimming at V came to 5 bases and at J to 0 bases, leaving 7 bases not matched to a gene. CDR1 is SGHAT and CDR2 is FQNNGV in the germline V gene. The length of the CDR3 is 16 residues. CDR3 amino acids: CASSRRGSFSGNTIYF. The DNA of the CDR3 is TGTGCCAGCAGCCGCAGGGGGTCCTTCTCTGGAAACACCATATATTTT.

This sequence joins TRBV6-4 and TRBJ2-1; 9 bases are a match to TRBD2. CDR1 is MRHNA, CDR2 SNTAGT, per germline. J was trimmed by 5 bases and V by 5 bases; bases with no gene match: 4. CDR3 length: 14 amino acids. The DNA for the CDR3 is TGTGCCAGCAGTTTAGCGGGGGCAGACAATGAGCAGTTCTTC. Encoded protein: CASSLAGADNEQFF.

This chain uses TRBV18 with TRBJ1-4; D uncertain. This CDR3 is 12 amino acids long. CDR1 is KGHSH and CDR2 is LQKENI in the germline V gene. Trimming took 2 bases from V and 3 from J, leaving 1 base between them. CDR3 region: CASSPSNEKLFF. DNA of the CDR3: TGTGCCAGCTCACCATCTAATGAAAAACTGTTTTTT.

V and J are TRBV19 and TRBJ2-1; 9 bases fit TRBD1. The CDR3 length is 15 residues. The V and J ends lost 7 bases and 12 bases, in that order; junction bases with no gene match: 16. The germline V gene encodes CDR1 LNHDA and CDR2 SQIVND (reference sequence). The CDR3 DNA sequence: TGTGCCAGTACTACCTCGGGACAGGGAAGTTTGCCGCAGTTCTTC. This translates into CASTTSGQGSLPQFF.